This T cell receptor beta chain was recovered during a study of CD8 T cells in Susac syndrome (dated by TCRdb to about 2019). As for the study more broadly: The study used repertoire sequencing to test whether antigen drove CD8+ T cell activation and differentiation in Susac syndrome. Clonality of the CD8+ T cell repertoire was compared between over 10 healthy donors, around 14 Susac syndrome patients and under 16 multiple sclerosis patients.

High-throughput TCR beta sequencing profiled peripheral blood CD8+ and CD4+ T cells from healthy donors, Susac syndrome patients and multiple sclerosis patients. The multiple sclerosis controls were treatment-naive patients whose relapsing-remitting disease, either stable or active, fulfilled the revised McDonald criteria. Bulk CD8+ and CD4+ T cells were purified magnetically by negative isolation, whereas CD8+ TEMRA cells were enriched by FACS. Blood was drawn into EDTA tubes, processed within 24 hours, and PBMCs were isolated by density gradient centrifugation. PBMCs intended for TCR sequencing were cryopreserved in liquid nitrogen and thawed later in a water bath at 37 degrees C. A purity of at least 90% was achieved for sorted or isolated CD4+, CD8+ and CD8+ TEMRA cells. Notes on this clonotype: This clone's antigen is unknown. Base qualities are not at hand, and no much larger clone is one base apart.

Overall study results and their limits: The study acknowledged that relatively few individuals were included in the TCR sequencing and HLA analysis.

RNA was extracted using the RNeasy kit, and roughly 0.5 to 1 microgram was reverse transcribed with random hexamers. The immunoSEQ multiplex PCR assay, covering 54 Vbeta and 13 Jbeta segments, was used to amplify TCR beta CDR3 regions. PCR amplification bias was corrected using a synthetic template baseline for primer optimization and computational correction. In the paper's pipeline: Reads were annotated to V, D and J genes according to IMGT and were analyzed with immunoSEQ Analyzer, with only productive sequences retained. To calculate clonality, Shannon entropy was normalized by log2 of the number of productive unique sequences and then subtracted from one. For each patient and control, public and private clones were evaluated within the 100 most prevalent clones. Clones were defined as Susac-specific when absent from the healthy and MS cohorts, from about 1,100 published viral clones and from other ImmuneACCESS disease sequences. TCRdb handled the public reads itself, with Q25 trimming in fastp and clone calling in MiXCR, and kept productive beta chains. Rows with a matching CDR3 protein are joined into one entry that keeps the most common DNA and genes. None of the V and J calls come from the authors' own analysis; TCRdb made them. This sample has almost 450,000 distinct CDR3 sequences in its table, and 85% of those were observed once. The top ten constitute 0.09% to 0.15% of the sample.

The TCR sequence derives from a human donor with multiple sclerosis. Sample: CD8+ T cells from PBMCs.

CDR3 region: CASSYFGGGSYEQYF. The nucleotide sequence is TGTGCCAGCAGTTACTTTGGCGGGGGCTCCTACGAGCAGTACTTC. This chain joins TRBV6-5 to TRBJ2-7, with 7 central nucleotides matching TRBD2. The junction shows trimming of 1 base on V and 0 bases on J, and the gene matches do not reach 3 bases of it. CDR1 MNHEY and CDR2 SVGAGI are derived from the germline V gene. Taken from cysteine to phenylalanine, the CDR3 has 15 residues. Only the CDR3 DNA stays, 45 bases, in frame from base 1.